The 15 T cell receptor beta chains below come from one sample, sequenced in a study of shared clonotypes between healthy human individuals. Sequencing was performed with immunoSEQ multiplex PCR; in TCRdb, only in-frame clones are kept and a portion is missing. This sample carries hundreds of thousands of clones, over 65% of them seen once, and the ten largest clones take approximately 1.6%. Sequencing input: memory CD4+ T cells sorted from blood. Sample subset: CD45RA-negative fraction. These receptors originate from a young woman in good health.

The chain carries TRBV10-3 and TRBJ2-3, with no clear D. Germline V gene data show CDR1 as ENHRY and CDR2 as SYGVKD. V was pared by 6 bases and J by 0 bases, with 10 bases between. The CDR3 is 14 amino acids. CDR3 DNA sequence: TGTGCCATCAGCCCGAGTGTTAGCACAGATACGCAGTATTTT. As protein: CAISPSVSTDTQYF.

V and J are TRBV2 and TRBJ2-1, with D tentatively TRBD2 (6 bases). V lost 6 bases, J lost 2 bases, and 11 bases lay in between. This CDR3 has 14 residues. CDR1 is SNHLY and CDR2 is FYNNEI in the germline V gene. The chain's CDR3 is CASSRLGTYNEQFF. The CDR3 coding sequence is TGTGCCAGCAGCCGACTAGGGACCTACAATGAGCAGTTCTTC.

The V and J genes are TRBV6-6 and TRBJ2-2, with 7 bases identical to TRBD1. The trim removed 6 bases at V and 3 bases at J, leaving 4 bases unmatched. The CDR3 spans 14 residues. Per germline, CDR1 MNHNY and CDR2 SVGAGI (reference sequence). Here the CDR3 reads CASSTGTDTGELFF. The DNA of the CDR3 is TGTGCCAGCAGCACCGGGACAGACACCGGGGAGCTGTTTTTT.

This clone has a single count. The chain has TRBV7-2 and TRBJ2-2; TRBD1 agrees at 8 bases. V was clipped by 5 bases and J by 8 bases; unmatched bases: 7. This CDR3 is built from 14 residues. CDR1 is SGHTA and CDR2 is FQGNSA in the germline V gene. The CDR3 coding sequence is TGTGCCAGCAGCCTGACAGGGGTTTCTGGGGAGCTGTTTTTT. Translated, it gives CASSLTGVSGELFF. Full variable domain (missing parts from reference TRBV7-2 and TRBJ2-2): GAGVSQSPSNKVTEKGKDVELRCDPISGHTALYWYRQSLGQGLEFLIYFQGNSAPDKSGLPSDRFSAERTGGSVSTLTIQRTQQEDSAVYLCASSLTGVSGELFFGEGSRLTVL.

This clone appeared a single time. This chain links TRBV6-6 with TRBJ1-3; no clear D gene. Germline-derived CDR1 and CDR2 are MNHNY and SVGAGI (reference sequence). Trimming shortened V by 2 bases and J by 4 bases, and 12 bases separated the two germline ends. The CDR3 is made up of 15 amino acids. The CDR3 nucleotides are TGTGCCAGCAGTTACAAATTAGGGCCCGGAAACACCATATATTTT. It codes for CASSYKLGPGNTIYF.

The J gene is TRBJ2-7, the V gene TRBV5-5, with TRBD2 matching 7 bases. This CDR3 spans 15 amino acids. Looked up from germline, CDR1 is SGHKS and CDR2 is YYEKEE (reference sequence). The V gene end was trimmed by 4 bases and the J gene end by 3 bases; junction bases not matched to a gene: 10. Written as DNA, the CDR3 is TGTGCCAGCAGCCAGCAGCGGGATTCGGTCTACGAGCAGTACTTC. As protein: CASSQQRDSVYEQYF.

This chain connects TRBV25-1 to TRBJ1-3; TRBD1 is a possible D gene (5 bases). Per germline, CDR1 MGHDK and CDR2 SYGVNS. The CDR3 consists of 16 residues. V lost 3 bases and J 3 bases, leaving 15 bases between the germline ends. CDR3 bases: TGTGCCAGCAGTGATTGGCGGCAGGGAAGTGGAAACACCATATATTTT. Translating gives CASSDWRQGSGNTIYF.

By its share, this clone is medium-sized. The rearrangement links TRBV5-1 to TRBJ1-3; 10 positions match TRBD1. Trimming cost V 4 bases and J 3 bases; bases outside gene matches: 16. The germline CDR1 and CDR2 sequences are SGHRS and YFSETQ. The CDR3 is 19 residues long. The CDR3 region has the DNA TGCGCCAGCAGCGGGATTTCCTCCGGGACAGGGGTTTATGGAAACACCATATATTTT. Its translation: CASSGISSGTGVYGNTIYF.

The chain links TRBV30 to TRBJ1-5; D not certain. Germline values: CDR1 GTSNPN, CDR2 SVGIG (reference sequence). V lost 3 bases, J lost 12 bases, and 12 bases lay in between. CDR3 size: 11 residues. CDR3 sequence reads: CAWRGRSVQHF. For the CDR3, the DNA is TGTGCCTGGAGAGGGAGATCAGTCCAGCATTTT.

The genes are TRBV5-1 and TRBJ2-5; 8 nucleotides agree with TRBD2. Germline assignment: CDR1 SGHRS and CDR2 YFSETQ. This CDR3 has 15 residues. V lost 4 bases, J lost 5 bases, and 10 bases stayed unmatched. CDR3 DNA sequence: TGCGCCAGCAGCCCCGGGAGGGCCGTTGGGGAGACCCAGTACTTC. This gives the protein CASSPGRAVGETQYF.

In its sample, this clone was seen a few times. The identical CDR3 is also encoded by other nucleotide sequences in the sample. This chain links TRBV18 with TRBJ2-5, with D unresolved. V shed 6 bases and J shed 1 base, with 6 bases lying between them. CDR1 and CDR2 from the germline V gene are KGHSH and LQKENI. The CDR3 covers 12 residues. The chain's CDR3 is CASSPIQETQYF. CDR3 coding DNA: TGTGCCAGCTCGCCTATCCAAGAGACCCAGTACTTC. Supplemented by reference TRBV18 and TRBJ2-5, the full variable domain reads NAGVMQNPRHLVRRRGQEARLRCSPMKGHSHVYWYRQLPEEGLKFMVYLQKENIIDESGMPKERFSAEFPKEGPSILRIQQVVRGDSAAYFCASSPIQETQYFGPGTRLLVL.

This clone was recorded a few times. This chain connects TRBV5-1 to TRBJ1-5; no reliable D call. The germline CDR1 and CDR2 sequences are SGHRS and YFSETQ. The length of the CDR3 is 15 residues. V lost 6 bases and J lost 5, with 18 bases in between. CDR3 sequence (DNA): TGCGCCAGCAATGCACATCGGCATTGCTATCAGCCCCAGCATTTT. Translated: CASNAHRHCYQPQHF.

The chain has TRBV23-1 and TRBJ2-3; 9 nucleotides agree with TRBD2. Being an ORF, TRBV23-1 has a function that is uncertain. The J segment lost 4 bases and the V segment lost 3 bases, leaving 26 bases of the junction unmatched. The CDR3 extends over 22 amino acids. The CDR3 nucleotides read TGCGCCAGCAGTCACCCCGGGACAGCGAGCTTCTTAGCGGGAGTTTTGGCAGATACGCAGTATTTT. This gives the protein CASSHPGTASFLAGVLADTQYF.

This rearrangement joins TRBV6-1 to TRBJ2-7; 10 nucleotides match TRBD2. Losses at the gene ends were 3 bases for V and 5 bases for J; bases not matched to a gene: 16. The CDR3 runs to 18 residues. CDR1 is MNHNS and CDR2 is SASEGT in the germline V gene. Here the CDR3 reads CASSDIRASGRFSHEQYF. CDR3 sequence (DNA): TGTGCCAGCAGTGATATTAGGGCTAGCGGGAGATTTAGCCACGAGCAGTACTTC.

The chain couples TRBV7-2 to TRBJ2-1; a possible D gene is TRBD2 (5 bases). Looked up from germline, CDR1 is SGHTA and CDR2 is FQGNSA. Trimming stripped 1 base from V and 6 bases from J, with 13 bases between. The CDR3 runs to 15 residues. The CDR3 loop is CASSLVSRGSNEQFF. The CDR3 DNA follows: TGTGCCAGCAGCTTAGTTTCTCGTGGGAGCAATGAGCAGTTCTTC.